What follows are 10 T cell receptor beta chains derived from one specimen sequenced in a study of monozygotic twins with inflammatory bowel disease. TCRdb derives one entry per CDR3 protein from the 5' RACE reads, leaving out DNA. This sample's clone table lists more than 120,000 distinct CDR3 sequences. Input material: blood. The receptor source for this set is a human donor with ulcerative colitis or Crohn's disease, or a healthy co-twin of an affected twin (not recorded which).

The V call is TRBV5-1, the J call TRBJ1-2; absent DNA, TCRdb's TRBD1 call cannot be checked. Germline V gives CDR1 SGHRS, CDR2 YFSETQ. This CDR3 is built from 15 residues. The chain's CDR3 is CASSSFRDGNYGYTF.

This sequence joins TRBV5-4 and TRBJ2-2. The CDR3 extends over 15 amino acids. CDR1 and CDR2 (germline): SGHNT, YYREEE (reference sequence). The CDR3 reads CASSSGLTNTGELFF.

J is TRBJ2-5 and V is TRBV5-1; as DNA is missing, the TRBD1 call by TCRdb cannot be tested. The CDR3 length is 13 residues. Germline V gives CDR1 SGHRS, CDR2 YFSETQ. The CDR3 sequence: CASLGQEGETQYF.

The chain carries TRBV18 and TRBJ2-7; TCRdb picks TRBD1, but there is no DNA to check that call. CDR1 KGHSH and CDR2 LQKENI come from the germline V gene. The CDR3 length is 14 residues. The CDR3 spells CASSPERRGYEQYF.

This chain connects TRBV20-1 to TRBJ1-3. The CDR3 is 12 amino acids. Germline CDR1 DFQATT, CDR2 SNEGSKA (reference sequence). CDR3 in amino acids: CSARGSGNTIYF.

V usage is TRBV20-1 and J usage is TRBJ2-3; TCRdb picks TRBD1, but there is no DNA to check that call. Germline CDR1 DFQATT, CDR2 SNEGSKA (reference sequence). The CDR3 is 15 amino acids. The CDR3 here is CSARRGGSSTDTQYF.

This sequence joins TRBV19 and TRBJ1-6. The CDR3 runs 15 residues. Germline-derived CDR1 and CDR2 are LNHDA and SQIVND (reference sequence). The CDR3 protein is CASSMQSLGNSPLHF.

The chain employs TRBV6-6 and TRBJ1-2; as DNA is missing, the TRBD1 call by TCRdb cannot be tested. This CDR3 comprises 12 residues. Germline loops: CDR1 MNHNY, CDR2 SVGAGI (reference sequence). This chain's CDR3 is CASTPRGDGYTF.

The genes are TRBV27 and TRBJ1-5; TCRdb's D gene call, TRBD1, goes unchecked for lack of DNA. The CDR3 loop spans 14 amino acids. Germline V gene sequence: CDR1 MNHEY, CDR2 SMNVEV (reference sequence). The CDR3 is CASSQQGVNQPQHF.

This sequence joins TRBV7-2 and TRBJ2-7; TCRdb names TRBD1, which stays unverified in the absence of DNA. This CDR3 contains 15 residues. CDR1 is SGHTA and CDR2 is FQGNSA in the germline V gene. The CDR3 sequence: CASSLDGNRGSEQYF.